In this sample, the clone carrying this T cell receptor (beta chain) turned up once. Germline values: CDR1 LNHDA, CDR2 SQIVND (reference sequence). Trimming removed 9 bases from V and 8 bases from J, with 16 bases in between. The CDR3 runs 13 residues. Generated by immunoSEQ multiplex PCR, the TCRdb table keeps only in-frame clones and is missing some. This repertoire shows 1,400,000 or so clones, approximately 98.5% found once; its top ten account for 0.3% to 0.45%. This entry is derived from a study of shared clonotypes between healthy human individuals. Sequencing was carried out using naive CD4+ T cells sorted from blood. Described subset: CD45RA+ positively selected. The TCR sequence derives from a man aged 25 to 40 in good health. J is TRBJ1-4 and V is TRBV19; D gene unclear. For the CDR3, the DNA is TGTGCCAGGGGAACTTTAAGGGAGGAAAAACTGTTTTTT. Amino acid sequence: CARGTLREEKLFF.